The T cell receptor beta chain under discussion was sequenced for a study of T-cell reconstitution after alpha-beta-depleted transplantation in children. Overall study findings and caveats: Reported findings indicate that, about two months after transplant, alpha-beta T cells came from several hundred expanded clones, which were derived from non-depleted graft cells. It was surviving recipient T cells and thymic progenitors that gave some patients high TCRbeta diversity at day 60.

About this clonotype: Its specificity is not known.

CDR3 length: 13 amino acids. CDR1 SGHNT and CDR2 YENEEA come from the germline V gene. V lost 9 bases and J 4 bases, leaving 13 bases between the germline ends. Unique molecular identifiers were incorporated when the TCRbeta library was constructed. TCRdb called the PCR reads again in MiXCR, with one record for every CDR3 protein. The sample comprises about 77,000 distinct CDR3 sequences, 15% to 20% of which are singletons, and about 47% rests with the top ten. This TCR came from a male patient aged 2 to 10 who had a stem cell transplant for acute lymphoblastic leukemia, so the T cells may come from the graft donor. The rearrangement joins TRBV11-3 to TRBJ2-1; possibly TRBD1 or TRBD2 for D (7 bases each). The sample was PBMCs, mostly from graft donor cells, taken 360 days after TCRalphabeta/CD19-depleted stem cell transplant. CDR3 DNA: TGTGCCAGTTCAGGGGGGGCGTACAATGAGCAGTTCTTC. As protein: CASSGGAYNEQFF.